These T cell receptor beta chains were read from a single sample in a study of T cell changes during pregnancy in multiple sclerosis. TCRdb's copy holds only in-frame clones and misses some; the assay was immunoSEQ multiplex PCR. The sample includes approximately 47,000 clones, approximately 90% seen only once; the top ten take about 2%. The material sequenced was peripheral blood, taken in the first trimester of pregnancy. The source of these receptors is a female donor with multiple sclerosis, enrolled in a pregnancy study. The CDR3 runs from the conserved cysteine through the conserved F or W. A D gene is named only where the DNA matches it firmly. Size tells how often a clone was seen (once, few, many) or the class of an expanded clone, and some rows leave it out.

CDR3 DNA: TGTGCCAGCAGTGCTGGACAGGCGACCTATGGCTACACCTTC; CDR3 protein: CASSAGQATYGYTF; clone size: NA; D gene: TRBD1; J gene: TRBJ1-2; V gene: TRBV6-1
CDR3 DNA: TGCGCCAGCAGCTCTTCAGGGGGAAATGTGAACACTGAAGCTTTCTTT; CDR3 protein: CASSSSGGNVNTEAFF; clone size: NA; D gene: TRBD1; J gene: TRBJ1-1; V gene: TRBV5-1
CDR3 DNA: TGTGCCAGCAGCATTGGAGGGACGAGCAATCAGCCCCAGCATTTT; CDR3 protein: CASSIGGTSNQPQHF; clone size: NA; D gene: NA; J gene: TRBJ1-5; V gene: TRBV7-2
CDR3 DNA: TGTGCCAGCAGTCCCGGGGACAGATACTATGGCTACACCTTC; CDR3 protein: CASSPGDRYYGYTF; clone size: few; D gene: TRBD1; J gene: TRBJ1-2; V gene: TRBV28
CDR3 DNA: TGTGCCAGCAGCTTAAAATGGCAGGGCTCATCTGGGGCCAACGTCCTGACTTTC; CDR3 protein: CASSLKWQGSSGANVLTF; clone size: NA; D gene: NA; J gene: TRBJ2-6; V gene: TRBV7-2
CDR3 DNA: TGTGCCAGCAATCCCCACTCTGGGGCCAACGTCCTGACTTTC; CDR3 protein: CASNPHSGANVLTF; clone size: NA; D gene: NA; J gene: TRBJ2-6; V gene: TRBV2
CDR3 DNA: TGCGCCAGCAGCCAAGATATTACCGGGTTTGAGGGCTACACCTTC; CDR3 protein: CASSQDITGFEGYTF; clone size: NA; D gene: NA; J gene: TRBJ1-2; V gene: TRBV4-1
CDR3 DNA: TGTGCCAGCAGCTTAGAAGCGGGGGGGCTCGAGCAGTACTTC; CDR3 protein: CASSLEAGGLEQYF; clone size: NA; D gene: TRBD2; J gene: TRBJ2-7; V gene: TRBV7-3
CDR3 DNA: TGTGCCAGCAGCTTAGGAGGAGACCTTGAAGCTTTCTTT; CDR3 protein: CASSLGGDLEAFF; clone size: NA; D gene: NA; J gene: TRBJ1-1; V gene: TRBV13
CDR3 DNA: TGTGCCACCAGCGGGGACACTAACTATAATTCACCCCTCCACTTT; CDR3 protein: CATSGDTNYNSPLHF; clone size: NA; D gene: NA; J gene: TRBJ1-6; V gene: TRBV15
CDR3 DNA: TGCGCCAGCAGTGAGTCACAGGGCTGGACCTACAATGAGCAGTTCTTC; CDR3 protein: CASSESQGWTYNEQFF; clone size: NA; D gene: NA; J gene: TRBJ2-1; V gene: TRBV10-2
CDR3 DNA: TGTGCCAGCAAACCGAATCGGGGGGGCAATCAGCCCCAGCATTTT; CDR3 protein: CASKPNRGGNQPQHF; clone size: NA; D gene: NA; J gene: TRBJ1-5; V gene: TRBV27
CDR3 DNA: TGTGCCAGCAGGGGACAGACCTCTGGCCACGAGCAGTACTTC; CDR3 protein: CASRGQTSGHEQYF; clone size: NA; D gene: TRBD1; J gene: TRBJ2-7; V gene: TRBV2
CDR3 DNA: TGTGCCAGCAGCTTAAGACAGGGGGCGGATGAGCAGTTCTTC; CDR3 protein: CASSLRQGADEQFF; clone size: NA; D gene: TRBD1; J gene: TRBJ2-1; V gene: TRBV7-3
CDR3 DNA: TGTGCCAGCAGCTCAACCGTAGGACTGATGGGAGCTTTCTTT; CDR3 protein: CASSSTVGLMGAFF; clone size: NA; D gene: NA; J gene: TRBJ1-1; V gene: TRBV7-9
CDR3 DNA: TGTGCCAGCAGTCCACAGGGATTGAACACTGAAGCTTTCTTT; CDR3 protein: CASSPQGLNTEAFF; clone size: NA; D gene: NA; J gene: TRBJ1-1; V gene: TRBV27
CDR3 DNA: TGTGCCAGCAGTTTAGGGGGACAGGGGTACTCCTACGAGCAGTACTTC; CDR3 protein: CASSLGGQGYSYEQYF; clone size: NA; D gene: TRBD1; J gene: TRBJ2-7; V gene: TRBV27
CDR3 DNA: TGTGCCAGCAGTTACAATGAGGGGGGGGCAGAAAAACTGTTTTTT; CDR3 protein: CASSYNEGGAEKLFF; clone size: NA; D gene: NA; J gene: TRBJ1-4; V gene: TRBV6-5
CDR3 DNA: TGTGCCTGGAGGTTCGGGGTTGAAGCTTTCTTT; CDR3 protein: CAWRFGVEAFF; clone size: NA; D gene: NA; J gene: TRBJ1-1; V gene: TRBV30
CDR3 DNA: TGTGCCTCAAGGGGTGAGCGGGGGGTCACAGATACGCAGTATTTT; CDR3 protein: CASRGERGVTDTQYF; clone size: NA; D gene: TRBD2; J gene: TRBJ2-3; V gene: TRBV6-6
CDR3 DNA: TGTGCCAGCAGTGAGGACAGGGGGTGGAACACTGAAGCTTTCTTT; CDR3 protein: CASSEDRGWNTEAFF; clone size: NA; D gene: TRBD1; J gene: TRBJ1-1; V gene: TRBV2
CDR3 DNA: TGTGCCAGCAGCACGTGGGACAGGGCTCTAGGGCCCCAGCATTTT; CDR3 protein: CASSTWDRALGPQHF; clone size: NA; D gene: TRBD1; J gene: TRBJ1-5; V gene: TRBV5-6
CDR3 DNA: TGTGCCAGCAGCTTGGGTGGACAGTACTACGAGCAGTACTTC; CDR3 protein: CASSLGGQYYEQYF; clone size: NA; D gene: NA; J gene: TRBJ2-7; V gene: TRBV5-5
CDR3 DNA: TGTGCCAGCAGCTTGTCCGGAGATACGCAGTATTTT; CDR3 protein: CASSLSGDTQYF; clone size: NA; D gene: NA; J gene: TRBJ2-3; V gene: TRBV5-4
CDR3 DNA: TGTGCCTGGAGTGTAGGACTCCTCACAGATACGCAGTATTTT; CDR3 protein: CAWSVGLLTDTQYF; clone size: NA; D gene: NA; J gene: TRBJ2-3; V gene: TRBV30
CDR3 DNA: TGTGCTAGTGGTTTGGTACAGGACGGTACTCGGTGGATTAATCAGCCCCAGCATTTT; CDR3 protein: CASGLVQDGTRWINQPQHF; clone size: NA; D gene: NA; J gene: TRBJ1-5; V gene: TRBV12-5
CDR3 DNA: TGTGCCAGCAGTTCTCCCGGGAGGGCTGGGATAGCTTTCTTT; CDR3 protein: CASSSPGRAGIAFF; clone size: NA; D gene: NA; J gene: TRBJ1-1; V gene: TRBV28
CDR3 DNA: TGCGCCAGCAGCCAAGACACAATCCGCGACTGGTCATACCCTCCCTACGAGCAGTACTTC; CDR3 protein: CASSQDTIRDWSYPPYEQYF; clone size: NA; D gene: NA; J gene: TRBJ2-7; V gene: TRBV4-3
CDR3 DNA: TGTGCCAGCAGCCAAGACGATACTAGCGGGGGGGCCCATGAGCAGTTCTTC; CDR3 protein: CASSQDDTSGGAHEQFF; clone size: NA; D gene: TRBD2; J gene: TRBJ2-1; V gene: TRBV4-2
CDR3 DNA: TGTGCCAGCACCTCCGGGGGGGGGAACTATGGCTACACCTTC; CDR3 protein: CASTSGGGNYGYTF; clone size: NA; D gene: NA; J gene: TRBJ1-2; V gene: TRBV28